The 14 T cell receptor beta chains reported below all come from one sample, sequenced in a study of T cells in Graves' hyperthyroidism and ophthalmopathy. What was amplified from RNA transcripts were TCR beta CDR3 regions. TCR CDR3 underwent first-round RT-PCR with the HTBI primer set. TCRdb re-called the multiplex PCR reads through MiXCR, storing one row per CDR3 protein. The table has nearly 750,000 distinct CDR3 sequences, 30% to 40% seen once; the top ten hold around 30%. The sample taken for sequencing was blood. The source is a woman aged 40 to 49 with Graves' hyperthyroidism.

Only one count was recorded for this clonotype. The V gene is TRBV10-3, the J gene TRBJ1-2; D possibly corresponds to TRBD1 (5 bases). The CDR3 length is 16 residues. CDR1 is ENHRY, CDR2 SYGVKD, per germline. Trimming removed 0 bases at V and 1 base at J, with 12 bases between. The CDR3 reads CAISESDSPVNYGYTF. The DNA for the CDR3 is TGTGCCATCAGTGAGTCAGACAGTCCCGTTAACTATGGCTACACCTTC.

J is TRBJ1-1 and V is TRBV6-5, with 10 bases that match TRBD1. Germline assignment: CDR1 MNHEY and CDR2 SVGAGI. CDR3 length: 15 residues. The junction had 6 bases not matched to a gene; V was cut back by 4 bases and J by 4 bases. The CDR3 loop reads CASSSGTGVITEAFF. The DNA for the CDR3 is TGTGCCAGCAGTTCCGGGACAGGGGTAATCACTGAAGCTTTCTTT.

This clonotype was detected a few times. The chain couples TRBV12-5 to TRBJ1-5; D unclear. Germline assignment: CDR1 LGHNT and CDR2 FRNRAP. Trimming removed 3 bases from V and 2 bases from J, with 8 bases in between. The CDR3 extends over 14 amino acids. In DNA, the CDR3 is TGTGCTAGTGGTTTAGCGGGTGGCAATCAGCCCCAGCATTTT. This gives the protein CASGLAGGNQPQHF. Drawing the rest from reference TRBV12-5 and TRBJ1-5, the complete variable domain is DARVTQTPRHKVTEMGQEVTMRCQPILGHNTVFWYRQTMMQGLELLAYFRNRAPLDDSGMPKDRFSAEMPDATLATLKIQPSEPRDSAVYFCASGLAGGNQPQHFGDGTRLSIL.

J is TRBJ1-1 and V is TRBV7-2; TRBD1 might be the D (6 bases). The CDR3 runs to 15 residues. The germline gives CDR1 SGHTA, CDR2 FQGNSA. Deletions cut 3 bases from V and 5 bases from J, with 16 bases between. CDR3: CASSFHGGRSTEAFF. The CDR3 nucleotides are TGTGCCAGCAGCTTTCACGGGGGGCGATCGACTGAAGCTTTCTTT.

J is TRBJ1-5 and V is TRBV6-5; D might be TRBD1 (5 bases). Per the germline V gene, CDR1 is MNHEY and CDR2 is SVGAGI. The CDR3 covers 14 residues. V was shortened by 5 bases and J by 11 bases, with 19 bases between the two germline ends. The CDR3 spells CASSPATVAGAQHF. The DNA of the CDR3 is TGTGCCAGCAGTCCTGCCACGGTTGCGGGGGCCCAGCATTTT.

This clonotype was observed many times. This chain joins TRBV7-2 and TRBJ2-7; D is possibly TRBD2 (6 bases). V lost 4 bases and J 7 bases, leaving 17 bases between the germline ends. Germline lookup yields CDR1 SGHTA and CDR2 FQGNSA. The CDR3 consists of 14 residues. The CDR3: CASSSAGPPWEQYF. The DNA for the CDR3 is TGTGCCAGCAGCTCCGCGGGACCCCCCTGGGAGCAGTACTTC.

The genes are TRBV7-4 and TRBJ2-7; 7 bases line up with TRBD1. Germline V gene sequence: CDR1 SGHVT, CDR2 SQSDAQ. Trimming removed 2 bases from V and 7 bases from J; junction bases left unmatched: 14. There are 16 residues in the CDR3. CDR3 residues: CASSLTGGEGAEEQYF. The DNA for the CDR3 is TGTGCCAGCAGCTTAACCGGTGGAGAGGGGGCAGAAGAGCAGTACTTC.

The chain links TRBV2 to TRBJ1-4, with a tentative D call TRBD1 (6 bases). CDR3 length: 13 amino acids. Germline-derived CDR1 and CDR2 are SNHLY and FYNNEI. The V gene lost 7 bases and the J gene lost 6 bases, with 12 bases spanning the gap. CDR3 coding DNA: TGTGCCAGCACACAGGGAGGGGATGAAAAACTGTTTTTT. It is translated as CASTQGGDEKLFF.

This clonotype showed up many times. This chain links TRBV5-1 with TRBJ2-2, with 11 nucleotides matching TRBD2. With V trimmed by 1 base and J by 1 base, 3 bases remained unmatched. This CDR3 comprises 17 residues. Germline assignment: CDR1 SGHRS and CDR2 YFSETQ. The CDR3 region has the DNA TGCGCCAGCAGCTTGTGGGGACTAGCGGTGAACACCGGGGAGCTGTTTTTT. Translated, it gives CASSLWGLAVNTGELFF.

V usage is TRBV29-1 and J usage is TRBJ2-6; D call uncertain. The CDR3 runs to 15 residues. V gave up 6 bases and J gave up 2 bases, with 14 bases separating them. The germline V gene encodes CDR1 SQVTM and CDR2 ANQGSEA. The CDR3 here is CSVGATLTGANVLTF. CDR3 sequence (DNA): TGCAGCGTAGGAGCGACTCTGACTGGGGCCAACGTCCTGACTTTC.

This clonotype was detected ten times or more. J is TRBJ1-1 and V is TRBV11-2, with D unresolved. Germline V gene data show CDR1 as SGHAT and CDR2 as FQNNGV. V dropped 1 base and J dropped 12 bases, with 18 bases sitting between them. CDR3 size: 14 residues. The CDR3 DNA is TGTGCCAGCAGCTTAGGGTTCTGGGGTCAGGACCCTTTCTTT. Its translation is CASSLGFWGQDPFF.

This clonotype was counted ten times or more. The chain combines TRBV7-9 with TRBJ2-6; 9 bases line up with TRBD1. J gave up 0 bases and V 3 bases, and 9 bases lay outside the gene matches. The CDR3 is 19 residues long. Germline CDR1 and CDR2: SEHNR and FQNEAQ (reference sequence). The CDR3 region is CASSFRDRDHLSGANVLTF. The CDR3, as DNA: TGTGCCAGCAGCTTTAGGGACAGGGACCATCTCTCTGGGGCCAACGTCCTGACTTTC.

This clonotype was observed at least ten times. The chain carries TRBV7-9 and TRBJ1-1, with D possibly TRBD1 on 6 matching bases. Trimming pared 1 base from V and 6 bases from J, leaving 9 bases between. Germline CDR1 and CDR2: SEHNR and FQNEAQ (reference sequence). The length of the CDR3 is 13 residues. The CDR3 DNA reads as TGTGCCAGCAGCTTAGGCAGGGGCGCTGAAGCTTTCTTT. This encodes CASSLGRGAEAFF.

This clonotype occurred many times. The genes are TRBV7-9 and TRBJ2-5; 9 bases are a match to TRBD2. This CDR3 has 16 amino acids. The ends lost 1 base at V and 3 bases at J; junction bases unmatched: 6. Per germline, CDR1 SEHNR and CDR2 FQNEAQ (reference sequence). This chain's CDR3 is CASSLGAGGRKETQYF. CDR3 coding DNA: TGTGCCAGCAGCTTAGGTGCGGGAGGGAGAAAAGAGACCCAGTACTTC. Complete variable domain (other parts from reference TRBV7-9 and TRBJ2-5): DTGVSQNPRHKITKRGQNVTFRCDPISEHNRLYWYRQTLGQGPEFLTYFQNEAQLEKSRLLSDRFSAERPKGSFSTLEIQRTEQGDSAMYLCASSLGAGGRKETQYFGPGTRLLVL.